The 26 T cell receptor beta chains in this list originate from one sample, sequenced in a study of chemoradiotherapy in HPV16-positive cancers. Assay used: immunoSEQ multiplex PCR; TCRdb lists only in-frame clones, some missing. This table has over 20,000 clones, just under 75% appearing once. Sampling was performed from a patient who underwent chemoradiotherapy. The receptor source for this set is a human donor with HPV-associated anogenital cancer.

CDR3 DNA: TGTGCCAGCAGAGCCTCTGGAAACACCATATATTTT. This codes for CASRASGNTIYF. This chain connects TRBV27 to TRBJ1-3, with D hard to call. This CDR3 region has 12 residues. With 6 bases removed from V and 0 bases from J, the gap between germline ends came to 3 bases. CDR1 is MNHEY and CDR2 is SMNVEV in the germline V gene (reference sequence).

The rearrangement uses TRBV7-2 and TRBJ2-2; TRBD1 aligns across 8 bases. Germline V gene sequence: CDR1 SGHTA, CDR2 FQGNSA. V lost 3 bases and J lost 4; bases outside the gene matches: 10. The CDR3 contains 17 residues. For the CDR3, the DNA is TGTGCCAGCAGCTTGAGGACAGGGCGACTTGGCACCGGGGAGCTGTTTTTT. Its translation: CASSLRTGRLGTGELFF.

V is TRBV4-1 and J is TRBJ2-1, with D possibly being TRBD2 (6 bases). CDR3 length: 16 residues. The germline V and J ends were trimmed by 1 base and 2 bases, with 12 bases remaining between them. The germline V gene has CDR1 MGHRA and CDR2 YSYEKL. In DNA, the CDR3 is TGCGCCAGCAGCCAAGGGGCGGGACGGACCTACAATGAGCAGTTCTTC. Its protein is CASSQGAGRTYNEQFF.

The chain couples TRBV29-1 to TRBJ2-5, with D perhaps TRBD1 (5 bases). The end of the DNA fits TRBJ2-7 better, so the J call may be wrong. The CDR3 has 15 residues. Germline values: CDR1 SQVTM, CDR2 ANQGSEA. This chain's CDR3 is CSVESWAGINDEQYF. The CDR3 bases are TGCAGCGTTGAGTCTTGGGCAGGGATTAACGACGAGCAGTACTTC.

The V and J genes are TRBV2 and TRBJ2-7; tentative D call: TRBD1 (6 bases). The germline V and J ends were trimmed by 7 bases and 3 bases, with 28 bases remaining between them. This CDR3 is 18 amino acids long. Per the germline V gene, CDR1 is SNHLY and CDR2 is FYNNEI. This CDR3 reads CASTTDRILKVQDYEQYF. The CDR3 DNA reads TGTGCCAGCACCACGGACAGAATCCTTAAGGTTCAGGACTACGAGCAGTACTTC.

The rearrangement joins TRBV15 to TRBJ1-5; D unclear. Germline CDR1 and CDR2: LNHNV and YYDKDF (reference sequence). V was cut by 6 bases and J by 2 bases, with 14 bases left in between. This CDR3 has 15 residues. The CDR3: CATSKALLGNQPQHF. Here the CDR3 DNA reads TGTGCCACCAGTAAGGCACTTCTGGGCAATCAGCCCCAGCATTTT. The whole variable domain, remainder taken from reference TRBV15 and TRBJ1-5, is DAMVIQNPRYQVTQFGKPVTLSCSQTLNHNVMYWYQQKSSQAPKLLFHYYDKDFNNEADTPDNFQSRRPNTSFCFLDIRSPGLGDTAMYLCATSKALLGNQPQHFGDGTRLSIL.

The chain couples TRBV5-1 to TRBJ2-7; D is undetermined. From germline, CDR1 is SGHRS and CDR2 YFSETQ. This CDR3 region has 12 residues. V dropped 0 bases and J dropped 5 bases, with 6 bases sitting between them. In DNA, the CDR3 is TGCGCCAGCAGCTTGGCCAGGCACGAGCAGTACTTC. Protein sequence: CASSLARHEQYF.

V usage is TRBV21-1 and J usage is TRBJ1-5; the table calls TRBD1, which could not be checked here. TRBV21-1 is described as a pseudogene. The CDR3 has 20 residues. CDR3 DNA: TGTGCCAGCAGCAACCCGGGTCCCAAGCCTAGGGGGTATAGCAATCAGCCCCAGCATTTT. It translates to CASSNPGPKPRGYSNQPQHF.

In DNA, the CDR3 is TGCGCCAGCAGCCAAATGGAGGCGAACACTGAAGCTTTCTTT. Translation gives CASSQMEANTEAFF. This chain connects TRBV4-1 to TRBJ1-1; no reliable D call. Trimming shortened V by 2 bases and J by 1 base, and 8 bases separated the two germline ends. The CDR3 runs 14 residues. Germline assignment: CDR1 MGHRA and CDR2 YSYEKL.

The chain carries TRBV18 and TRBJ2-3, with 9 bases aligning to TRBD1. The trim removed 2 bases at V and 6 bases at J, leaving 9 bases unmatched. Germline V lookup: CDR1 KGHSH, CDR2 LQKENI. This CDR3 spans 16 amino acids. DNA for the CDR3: TGTGCCAGCTCACCAGGACAGGGGAGAGGTTGGGATACGCAGTATTTT. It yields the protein CASSPGQGRGWDTQYF.

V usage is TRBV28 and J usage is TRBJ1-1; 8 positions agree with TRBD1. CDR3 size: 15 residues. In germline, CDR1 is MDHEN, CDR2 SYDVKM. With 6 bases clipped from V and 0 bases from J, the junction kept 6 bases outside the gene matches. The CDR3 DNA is TGTGCCAGCAGCCTCTGGACAGGGATGAACACTGAAGCTTTCTTT. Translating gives CASSLWTGMNTEAFF.

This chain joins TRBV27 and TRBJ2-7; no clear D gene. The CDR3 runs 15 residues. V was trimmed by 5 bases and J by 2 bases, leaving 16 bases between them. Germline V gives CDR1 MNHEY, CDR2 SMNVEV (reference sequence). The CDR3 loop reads CASSETMGGPYEQYF. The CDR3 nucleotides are TGTGCCAGCAGTGAGACCATGGGCGGTCCCTACGAGCAGTACTTC.

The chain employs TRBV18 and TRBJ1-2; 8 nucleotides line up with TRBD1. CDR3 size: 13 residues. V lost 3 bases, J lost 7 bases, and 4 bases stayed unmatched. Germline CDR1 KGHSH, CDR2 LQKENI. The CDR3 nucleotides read TGTGCCAGCTCACCCCAGGACAGGGCTGGCTACACCTTC. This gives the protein CASSPQDRAGYTF.

Here the CDR3 DNA reads TGTGCCAGCAGTTTCTTCGGACAGGGGGCAAACTATGGCTACACCTTC. Amino acid sequence: CASSFFGQGANYGYTF. This chain connects TRBV28 to TRBJ1-2; 11 bases are shared with TRBD1. Trimming removed 3 bases from V and 2 bases from J; junction bases left unmatched: 5. This CDR3 has 16 residues. From germline, CDR1 is MDHEN and CDR2 SYDVKM.

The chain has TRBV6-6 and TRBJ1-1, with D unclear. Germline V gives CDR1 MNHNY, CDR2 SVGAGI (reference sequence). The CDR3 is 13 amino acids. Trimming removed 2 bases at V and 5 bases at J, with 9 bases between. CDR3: CASSYGVETEAFF. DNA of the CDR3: TGTGCCAGCAGTTACGGGGTTGAGACTGAAGCTTTCTTT.

For the CDR3, the DNA is TGCGCCAGCAGCCAAGAAAGGACAGGGGCCCATGGCTACACCTTC. Protein product: CASSQERTGAHGYTF. The gene calls are TRBV4-1 and TRBJ1-2, with TRBD1 matching over 9 bases. In germline, CDR1 is MGHRA, CDR2 YSYEKL. The V segment lost 0 bases and the J segment 6 bases; nucleotides outside the gene matches: 5. This CDR3 is built from 15 residues.

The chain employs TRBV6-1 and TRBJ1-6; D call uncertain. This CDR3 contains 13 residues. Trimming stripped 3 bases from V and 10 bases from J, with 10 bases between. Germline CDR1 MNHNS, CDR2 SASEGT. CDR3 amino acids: CASSEFGNSPLHF. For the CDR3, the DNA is TGTGCCAGCAGTGAGTTCGGGAACTCACCCCTCCACTTT.

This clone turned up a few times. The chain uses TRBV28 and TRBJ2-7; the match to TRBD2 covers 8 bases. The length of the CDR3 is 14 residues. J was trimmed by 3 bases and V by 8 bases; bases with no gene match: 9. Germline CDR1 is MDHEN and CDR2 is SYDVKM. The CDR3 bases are TGTGCCAGCCAAACTAGCGGAGACCTCTACGAGCAGTACTTC. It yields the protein CASQTSGDLYEQYF.

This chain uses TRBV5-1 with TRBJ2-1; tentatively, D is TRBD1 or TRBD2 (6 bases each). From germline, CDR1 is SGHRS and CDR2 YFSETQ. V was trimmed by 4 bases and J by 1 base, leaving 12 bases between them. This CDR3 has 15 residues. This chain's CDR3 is CASSGTLASYNEQFF. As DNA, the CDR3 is TGCGCCAGCAGCGGGACACTAGCATCCTACAATGAGCAGTTCTTC.

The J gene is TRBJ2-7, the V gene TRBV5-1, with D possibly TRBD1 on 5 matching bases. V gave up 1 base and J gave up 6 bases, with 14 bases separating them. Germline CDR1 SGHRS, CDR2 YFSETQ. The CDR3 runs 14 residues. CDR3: CASSLLSGSGEQYF. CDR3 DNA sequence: TGCGCCAGCAGCTTGTTGTCAGGGTCAGGCGAGCAGTACTTC. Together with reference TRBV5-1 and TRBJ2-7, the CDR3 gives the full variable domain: KAGVTQTPRYLIKTRGQQVTLSCSPISGHRSVSWYQQTPGQGLQFLFEYFSETQRNKGNFPGRFSGRQFSNSRSEMNVSTLELGDSALYLCASSLLSGSGEQYFGPGTRLTVT.

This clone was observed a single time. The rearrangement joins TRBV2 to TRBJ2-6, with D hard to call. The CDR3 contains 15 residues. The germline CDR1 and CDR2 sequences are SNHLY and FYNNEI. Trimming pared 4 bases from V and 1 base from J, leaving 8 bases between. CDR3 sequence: CASSVGLSGANVLTF. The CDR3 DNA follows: TGTGCCAGCAGTGTAGGCCTATCTGGGGCCAACGTCCTGACTTTC.

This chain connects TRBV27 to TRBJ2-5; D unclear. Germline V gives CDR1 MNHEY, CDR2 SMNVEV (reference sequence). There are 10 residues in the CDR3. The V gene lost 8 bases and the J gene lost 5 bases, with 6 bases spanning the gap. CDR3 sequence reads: CASGRETQYF. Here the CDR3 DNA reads TGTGCCAGCGGAAGGGAGACCCAGTACTTC.

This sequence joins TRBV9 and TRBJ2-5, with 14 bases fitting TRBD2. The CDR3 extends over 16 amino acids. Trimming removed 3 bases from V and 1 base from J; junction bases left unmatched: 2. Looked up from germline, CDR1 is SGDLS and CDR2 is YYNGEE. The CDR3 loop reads CASSAGTSGSQETQYF. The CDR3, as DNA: TGTGCCAGCAGCGCCGGGACTAGCGGGAGCCAAGAGACCCAGTACTTC.

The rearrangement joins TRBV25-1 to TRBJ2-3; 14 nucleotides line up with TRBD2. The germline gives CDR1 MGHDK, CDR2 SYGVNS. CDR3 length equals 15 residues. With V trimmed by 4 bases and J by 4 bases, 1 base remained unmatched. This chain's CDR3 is CASSGLAGGPDTQYF. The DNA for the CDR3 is TGTGCCAGCAGTGGACTAGCGGGGGGGCCAGATACGCAGTATTTT.

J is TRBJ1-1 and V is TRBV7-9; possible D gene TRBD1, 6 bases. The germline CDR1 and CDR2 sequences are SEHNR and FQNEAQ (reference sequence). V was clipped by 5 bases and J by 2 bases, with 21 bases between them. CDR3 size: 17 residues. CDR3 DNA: TGTGCCAGCAGCCCCGGCCGGTGGAGGGGGGGAAACACTGAAGCTTTCTTT. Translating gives CASSPGRWRGGNTEAFF.

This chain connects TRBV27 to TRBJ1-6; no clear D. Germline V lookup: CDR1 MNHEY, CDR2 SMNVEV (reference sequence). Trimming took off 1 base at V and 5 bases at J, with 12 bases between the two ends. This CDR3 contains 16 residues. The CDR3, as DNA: TGTGCCAGCAGTTTATTCGGTTGGGAAAATAATTCACCCCTCCACTTT. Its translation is CASSLFGWENNSPLHF.